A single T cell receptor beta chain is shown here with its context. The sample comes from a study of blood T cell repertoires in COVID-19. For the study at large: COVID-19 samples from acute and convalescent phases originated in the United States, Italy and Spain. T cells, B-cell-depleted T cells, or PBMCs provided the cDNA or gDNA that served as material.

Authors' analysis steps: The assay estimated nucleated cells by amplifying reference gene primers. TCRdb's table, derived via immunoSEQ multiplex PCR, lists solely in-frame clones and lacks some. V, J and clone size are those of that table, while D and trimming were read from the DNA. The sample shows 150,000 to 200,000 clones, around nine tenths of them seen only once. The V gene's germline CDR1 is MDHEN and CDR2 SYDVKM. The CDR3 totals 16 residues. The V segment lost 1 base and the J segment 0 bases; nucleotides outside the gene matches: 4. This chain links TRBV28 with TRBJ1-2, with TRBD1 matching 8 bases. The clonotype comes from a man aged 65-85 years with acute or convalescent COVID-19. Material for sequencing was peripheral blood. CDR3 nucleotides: TGTGCCAGCAGTTTATCCCAGGGGGCGTCTAACTATGGCTACACCTTC. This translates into CASSLSQGASNYGYTF.